The entry below gives a single T cell receptor (beta chain) sequence along with its context. This receptor's antigen is unknown. No clone much larger than this one lies a single base away; base qualities are absent. The data stem from a study of neoadjuvant anti-PD-1 for oral cavity cancer (dated by TCRdb to the early 2020s). In the study overall: Three to four biweekly doses of nivolumab at 3 mg/kg were mostly administered to patients before curative-intent surgical resection. Patients who did not progress were given a fourth nivolumab dose at about day 43 and had definitive surgical resection on days 50-56. Patients with complete response, partial response or stable disease by RECIST 1.1 were defined as responders, whereas patients with progression were defined as non-responders. The parent correlative cohort included some 13 patients, with an approximately 33% response rate.

What the authors observed across the whole study: Higher pretreatment blood Treg/Th17 ratios correlated with higher pretreatment blood TCRbeta clonality and lower post-treatment tumor TCRbeta clonality. Only a few patients per response group were included in the TCR analyses, and larger cohorts for validation were called for by the authors. Larger post-treatment sizes of preexisting intratumoral clones correlated with greater tumor shrinkage, suggesting expansion of preexisting clones contributed to response.

In light of the paper, this sample's time point label describes: after neoadjuvant nivolumab, at surgical resection. Patients were newly diagnosed with stage II-IVA oral cavity squamous cell carcinoma and had received no prior systemic or radiation treatment. The cohort was composed of patients with HPV-negative, locally advanced oral cavity squamous cell carcinoma. The samples were drawn from a longitudinal correlative study tied to a single-arm phase II trial testing neoadjuvant nivolumab in oral cavity squamous cell carcinoma. Subject-matched pre- and post-treatment PBMCs and tumors from three responders and three non-responders underwent genomic DNA-based TCRbeta sequencing. The Maxwell RSC DNA from Tissue kit was used to isolate genomic DNA from tumor tissue. Tumor libraries used mostly 4 to 6 ug of input genomic DNA for survey sequencing, with two replicates per sample. The immunoSEQ hsTCRbeta kit was used to prepare TCRbeta libraries according to the manufacturer's instructions. The finished libraries were brought together in one pool at roughly 3 nM, which was then read using an Illumina NovaSeq 6000 S4 flow cell. The paper's processing steps were these. The immunoSEQ Analyzer handled quality control and preprocessing of the raw data. The analysis was limited to productive rearrangements, and each clonotype was defined by a unique CDR3 amino acid sequence. Repertoire clonality was estimated as the Gini-Simpson index, computed with the R package tcR. Student's t test was used to compare Gini indices, while Pearson correlation assessed associations with tumor size change. TCRdb took this table from immuneACCESS and kept in-frame rearrangements with V and J called. Such tables lack part of the clones; where checked against another copy, unresolved V genes explain under half of the gap, and the rest is unexplained. V and J calls plus clone size are reproduced from that table; the DNA served to infer D and trimming. The sample data list 24,000 or so clones, and 27% of these were observed just once. The biggest ten clones account for about 15% of the sample.

The CDR3 measures 14 amino acids from cysteine to phenylalanine. The read is trimmed to its CDR3 DNA, 42 bases read in frame from base 1. The germline V end is reduced by 4 bases and the J end by 4 bases; junction bases left unmatched: 5. Via the germline V gene, CDR1 is SGHRS and CDR2 YFSETQ. This receptor chain uses TRBV5-1 and TRBJ1-1, with 9 junctional bases fitting TRBD1. Sequencing was performed on tumor tissue, taken after nivolumab (anti-PD-1) treatment. This clonotype was sampled from a person aged 40-85 years with oral cavity squamous cell carcinoma. In nucleotides, the sequence is TGCGCCAGCAGCGTGGGACAGGGTACCACTGAAGCTTTCTTT. Its translation is CASSVGQGTTEAFF.